The clone carrying this T cell receptor beta chain has at least ten counts. These data originate in a study of T-cell reconstitution after alpha-beta-depleted transplantation in children. Researchers prepared the TCRbeta library using unique molecular identifiers, the study reports. In TCRdb, the PCR reads were re-called with MiXCR into one record per CDR3 protein. The table has around 250,000 distinct CDR3 sequences, roughly 8% seen once. Trimming stripped 1 base from V and 4 bases from J, with 7 bases between. The CDR3 loop spans 13 amino acids. Germline CDR1 and CDR2: LNHNV and YYDKDF (reference sequence).

The receptor's source is a male patient younger than 18 who had a stem cell transplant for acute lymphoblastic leukemia, so the T cells may come from the graft donor. The chain uses TRBV15 and TRBJ1-2; TRBD1 is a possible D gene (5 bases). This material consisted of PBMCs, mostly from graft donor cells, taken 180 days after TCRalphabeta/CD19-depleted stem cell transplant. In DNA, the CDR3 is TGTGCCACCAGCAGAGGACAGCCCTATGGCTACACCTTC. It translates to CATSRGQPYGYTF.